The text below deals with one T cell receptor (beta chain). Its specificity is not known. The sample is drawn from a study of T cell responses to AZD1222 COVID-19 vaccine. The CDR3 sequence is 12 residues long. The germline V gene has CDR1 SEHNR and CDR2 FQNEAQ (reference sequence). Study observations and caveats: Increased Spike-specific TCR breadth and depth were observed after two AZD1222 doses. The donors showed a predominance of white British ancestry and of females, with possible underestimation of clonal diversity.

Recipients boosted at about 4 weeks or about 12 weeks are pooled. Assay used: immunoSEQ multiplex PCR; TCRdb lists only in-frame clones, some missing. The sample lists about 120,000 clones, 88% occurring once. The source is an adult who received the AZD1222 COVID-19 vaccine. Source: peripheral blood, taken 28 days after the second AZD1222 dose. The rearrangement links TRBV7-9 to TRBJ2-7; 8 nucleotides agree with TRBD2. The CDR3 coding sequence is TGTGCTGAGGCGGGAGGTGGCTACGAGCAGTACTTC. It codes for CAEAGGGYEQYF.